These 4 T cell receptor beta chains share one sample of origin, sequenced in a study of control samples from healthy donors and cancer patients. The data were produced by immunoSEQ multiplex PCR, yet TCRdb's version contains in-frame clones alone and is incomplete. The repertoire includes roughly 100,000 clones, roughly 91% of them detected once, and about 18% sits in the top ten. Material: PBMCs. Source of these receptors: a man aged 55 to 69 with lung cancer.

The CDR3 DNA is TGCGCCAGCAGCTTGGTAGGGGGCCTCATGAACACTGAAGCTTTCTTT. It specifies CASSLVGGLMNTEAFF. The chain employs TRBV5-1 and TRBJ1-1; the match to TRBD1 covers 7 bases. This CDR3 region has 16 residues. CDR1 and CDR2 (germline): SGHRS, YFSETQ. J was trimmed by 0 bases and V by 0 bases; bases with no gene match: 5.

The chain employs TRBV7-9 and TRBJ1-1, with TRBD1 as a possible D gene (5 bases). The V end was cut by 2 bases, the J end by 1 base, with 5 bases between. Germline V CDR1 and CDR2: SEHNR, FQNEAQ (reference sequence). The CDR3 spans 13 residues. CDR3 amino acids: CASSLTGNTEAFF. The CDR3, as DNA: TGTGCCAGCAGCTTAACAGGGAACACTGAAGCTTTCTTT.

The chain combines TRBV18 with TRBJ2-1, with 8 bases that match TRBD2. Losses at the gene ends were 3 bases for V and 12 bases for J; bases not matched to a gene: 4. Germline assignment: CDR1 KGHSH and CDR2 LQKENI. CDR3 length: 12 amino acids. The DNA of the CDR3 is TGTGCCAGCTCACCGCCGGGGGGGAGGCAGTTCTTC. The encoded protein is CASSPPGGRQFF.

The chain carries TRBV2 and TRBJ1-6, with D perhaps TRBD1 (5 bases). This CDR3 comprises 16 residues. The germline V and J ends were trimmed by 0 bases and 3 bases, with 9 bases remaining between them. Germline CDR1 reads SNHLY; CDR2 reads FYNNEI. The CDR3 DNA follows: TGTGCCAGCAGTGAAGCGGGGGGGATCTATAATTCACCCCTCCACTTT. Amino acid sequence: CASSEAGGIYNSPLHF.